These 24 T cell receptor beta chains were all obtained from the same sample, sequenced in a study of T cell repertoires in cytomegalovirus infection. A single record per CDR3 protein comes from TCRdb applying MiXCR to the reads. The repertoire consists of 480,000 or so distinct CDR3 sequences, with around 11% occurring once and the leading ten covering about a tenth. The sequencing sample was made of PBMCs. Receptors were obtained from a human donor in good health (CMV status not recorded). Some clones in this sample may be carry-over from other donors' samples.

This clonotype has a count of ten or more. The DNA of the CDR3 is TGCGCCAGCAGCTTGGTCCCTAGCGGGGGCCTAAGCTCCTACGAGCAGTACTTC. It is translated as CASSLVPSGGLSSYEQYF. The chain uses TRBV5-1 and TRBJ2-7; 10 nucleotides agree with TRBD2. The CDR3 is 18 amino acids. The germline gives CDR1 SGHRS, CDR2 YFSETQ. The ends lost 0 bases at V and 0 bases at J; junction bases unmatched: 9.

In its sample, this clonotype was seen many times. The chain combines TRBV11-2 with TRBJ1-1; D uncertain. Germline CDR1 is SGHAT and CDR2 is FQNNGV. The CDR3 covers 15 residues. The V and J ends lost 2 bases and 3 bases respectively, with 13 bases between them. Written as DNA, the CDR3 is TGTGCCAGCAGCTTATTCCCCCTATTGGACACTGAAGCTTTCTTT. It codes for CASSLFPLLDTEAFF.

This chain joins TRBV10-3 and TRBJ2-5, with D maybe TRBD2 (6 bases). Germline V lookup: CDR1 ENHRY, CDR2 SYGVKD. This CDR3 contains 15 residues. The ends were cut back, 0 bases at V and 2 bases at J, with 10 bases in the middle. This chain's CDR3 is CAISESRSGQETQYF. In nucleotides, the CDR3 is TGTGCCATCAGTGAGTCGCGAAGCGGGCAAGAGACCCAGTACTTC.

This clonotype came up a few times. The gene calls are TRBV28 and TRBJ2-5; D ambiguous. Trimming left V 3 bases short and J 7 bases short, with 18 bases between. The CDR3 has 15 amino acids. The germline V gene has CDR1 MDHEN and CDR2 SYDVKM. The CDR3 DNA reads TGTGCCAGCAGTTTCCGCCTGGCCCCAGACGGGACCCAGTACTTC. This codes for CASSFRLAPDGTQYF.

This clonotype showed up just a few times. The J gene is TRBJ2-2, the V gene TRBV5-1; D possibly matches TRBD1 or TRBD2 (5 bases each). V lost 10 bases to trimming and J lost 0 bases, with 13 bases between them. Germline CDR1 and CDR2: SGHRS and YFSETQ. The length of the CDR3 is 14 residues. The CDR3 bases are TGCGCCTGTGGGGACCCCGCGAACACCGGGGAGCTGTTTTTT. Protein: CACGDPANTGELFF.

This clonotype was seen ten or more times. The V and J genes are TRBV11-1 and TRBJ2-2; no clear D. CDR1 and CDR2 (germline): SGHAT, FQDESV (reference sequence). Trimming pared 8 bases from V and 0 bases from J, leaving 19 bases between. The CDR3 loop spans 17 amino acids. As DNA, the CDR3 is TGTGCCAGCTCTAACCCTCAGGAATTCGCGAACACCGGGGAGCTGTTTTTT. It specifies CASSNPQEFANTGELFF. The full variable domain, rest sourced from reference TRBV11-1 and TRBJ2-2, is EAEVAQSPRYKITEKSQAVAFWCDPISGHATLYWYRQILGQGPELLVQFQDESVVDDSQLPKDRFSAERLKGVDSTLKIQPAELGDSAMYLCASSNPQEFANTGELFFGEGSRLTVL.

The chain is built from TRBV9 and TRBJ2-1; tentatively, D is TRBD2 (7 bases). The CDR3 contains 15 residues. Trimming removed 0 bases at V and 2 bases at J, with 9 bases between. Per the germline V gene, CDR1 is SGDLS and CDR2 is YYNGEE. The CDR3: CASSVGGGAYNEQFF. The CDR3 region has the DNA TGTGCCAGCAGCGTAGGAGGGGGGGCCTACAATGAGCAGTTCTTC.

This chain connects TRBV19 to TRBJ2-3, with 10 positions matching TRBD2. V trimming: 6 bases; J trimming: 2 bases; junction bases outside the gene matches: 5. The germline CDR1 and CDR2 sequences are LNHDA and SQIVND (reference sequence). The CDR3 totals 15 residues. CDR3 loop: CASSTAGGPTDTQYF. The CDR3 nucleotides read TGTGCCAGTAGCACAGCGGGGGGGCCCACAGATACGCAGTATTTT.

This clonotype appeared many times. This chain joins TRBV7-2 and TRBJ2-7; maybe TRBD1 (6 bases). Per germline, CDR1 SGHTA and CDR2 FQGNSA. This CDR3 region has 14 residues. V lost 6 bases and J lost 3, with 15 bases in between. CDR3 sequence: CASRTPGQDYEQYF. The CDR3 bases are TGTGCCAGCAGGACGCCGGGACAAGACTACGAGCAGTACTTC. The full variable domain, with the rest looked up from reference TRBV7-2 and TRBJ2-7, is GAGVSQSPSNKVTEKGKDVELRCDPISGHTALYWYRQSLGQGLEFLIYFQGNSAPDKSGLPSDRFSAERTGGSVSTLTIQRTQQEDSAVYLCASRTPGQDYEQYFGPGTRLTVT.

This clonotype was counted at least ten times. V usage is TRBV11-2 and J usage is TRBJ2-1; 11 bases are a match to TRBD2. V was clipped by 5 bases and J by 9 bases; unmatched bases: 9. Germline values: CDR1 SGHAT, CDR2 FQNNGV. CDR3 length: 15 residues. CDR3: CASSPGLAERREQFF. For the CDR3, the DNA is TGTGCCAGCAGCCCGGGACTAGCGGAGCGGCGTGAGCAGTTCTTC.

The chain couples TRBV11-3 to TRBJ2-1, with 9 bases fitting TRBD2. There are 17 residues in the CDR3. CDR1 and CDR2 from the germline V gene are SGHNT and YENEEA. The V and J ends lost 1 base and 6 bases, in that order; junction bases with no gene match: 10. The CDR3 nucleotides are TGTGCCAGCAGCTTAGGTGGCGGCGGGGGGGCCTTCAATGAGCAGTTCTTC. Translation: CASSLGGGGGAFNEQFF.

The chain combines TRBV27 with TRBJ2-7, with a weak D call TRBD1 (6 bases). The CDR3 totals 15 residues. V shed 3 bases and J shed 2 bases, with 14 bases lying between them. Germline lookup yields CDR1 MNHEY and CDR2 SMNVEV (reference sequence). The CDR3 reads CASSLQGTFTYEQYF. CDR3 coding DNA: TGTGCCAGCAGTTTGCAAGGGACATTCACCTACGAGCAGTACTTC.

This clonotype was found many times. V gene TRBV7-6 combines with J gene TRBJ2-7; D not certain. The CDR3 is 15 residues long. V lost 5 bases to trimming and J lost 4 bases, with 18 bases between them. Germline V lookup: CDR1 SGHVS, CDR2 FNYEAQ. The CDR3 here is CASSVGHPPQYEQYF. The CDR3 DNA follows: TGTGCCAGCAGCGTCGGGCACCCTCCCCAGTACGAGCAGTACTTC.

At least ten counts were recorded for this clonotype. This chain uses TRBV7-9 with TRBJ2-7; 12 bases are a match to TRBD1. The CDR3 has 15 amino acids. Trimming cost V 3 bases and J 5 bases; bases outside gene matches: 5. CDR1 and CDR2 from the germline V gene are SEHNR and FQNEAQ (reference sequence). In nucleotides, the CDR3 is TGTGCCAGCAGCTTGGCCGGGACAGGGGGCCACGAGCAGTACTTC. Its protein is CASSLAGTGGHEQYF.

Only a few counts were recorded for this clonotype. The chain uses TRBV2 and TRBJ1-4; a weak D match, TRBD1 (5 bases). The CDR3 sequence is 15 residues long. The ends were cut back, 2 bases at V and 5 bases at J, with 12 bases in the middle. Germline CDR1 SNHLY, CDR2 FYNNEI. CDR3 amino acids: CASSEQGFSNEKLFF. In nucleotides, the CDR3 is TGTGCCAGCAGTGAACAGGGATTCTCGAATGAAAAACTGTTTTTT.

The V and J genes are TRBV2 and TRBJ2-5, with 7 bases identical to TRBD2. There are 14 residues in the CDR3. Germline CDR1 reads SNHLY; CDR2 reads FYNNEI. V was clipped by 2 bases and J by 6 bases; unmatched bases: 6. The DNA of the CDR3 is TGTGCCAGCAGTGAACGAGGGGAGGGAAAGACCCAGTACTTC. As protein: CASSERGEGKTQYF.

This clonotype has a count of ten or more. The V and J genes are TRBV6-1 and TRBJ2-7; D not resolved. The germline gives CDR1 MNHNS, CDR2 SASEGT. The V end lost 3 bases, the J end lost 2 bases, and 14 bases lay between the germline ends. This CDR3 has 15 amino acids. In nucleotides, the CDR3 is TGTGCCAGCAGTGACCTGAACAGCCCAACCTACGAGCAGTACTTC. Translation: CASSDLNSPTYEQYF.

The genes are TRBV28 and TRBJ2-5; 7 bases fit TRBD1. Per the germline V gene, CDR1 is MDHEN and CDR2 is SYDVKM. V shed 5 bases and J 4 bases; nucleotides not matched to a gene: 7. CDR3 length equals 14 residues. The CDR3 bases are TGTGCCAGCAGTATACGGGACAGTTCAGAGACCCAGTACTTC. Translation: CASSIRDSSETQYF.

This clonotype was observed many times. This chain uses TRBV27 with TRBJ2-7, with D unresolved. Germline V CDR1 and CDR2: MNHEY, SMNVEV (reference sequence). The V end lost 5 bases, the J end lost 3 bases, and 17 bases lay between the germline ends. The CDR3 is 15 amino acids. The CDR3 nucleotides read TGTGCCAGCAGTAGCTTGACCCTCTCAGGCTACGAGCAGTACTTC. Protein: CASSSLTLSGYEQYF.

This clonotype was counted only a few times. The gene calls are TRBV27 and TRBJ1-1; D not resolved. The length of the CDR3 is 12 residues. The germline CDR1 and CDR2 sequences are MNHEY and SMNVEV (reference sequence). Trimming pared 8 bases from V and 4 bases from J, leaving 11 bases between. CDR3 sequence reads: CASHGGGTEAFF. In DNA, the CDR3 is TGTGCCAGCCATGGAGGCGGCACTGAAGCTTTCTTT.

The sample holds a few counts of this clonotype. The DNA for the CDR3 is TGCGCCAGCAGCTCGCATATTAGAAAGACTGAAGCTTTCTTT. This translates into CASSSHIRKTEAFF. This rearrangement joins TRBV5-1 to TRBJ1-1; D not resolved. The germline gives CDR1 SGHRS, CDR2 YFSETQ. Trimming took 3 bases from V and 5 from J, leaving 14 bases between them. This CDR3 has 14 residues. The variable domain in full, completed from reference TRBV5-1 and TRBJ1-1, reads KAGVTQTPRYLIKTRGQQVTLSCSPISGHRSVSWYQQTPGQGLQFLFEYFSETQRNKGNFPGRFSGRQFSNSRSEMNVSTLELGDSALYLCASSSHIRKTEAFFGQGTRLTVV.

There are a few counts of this clonotype. The chain carries TRBV20-1 and TRBJ1-2; 7 bases fit TRBD1. This CDR3 comprises 15 residues. Germline CDR1 DFQATT, CDR2 SNEGSKA (reference sequence). The CDR3 sequence: CRARDSPESNYGYTF. The CDR3 DNA reads as TGCAGGGCAAGGGACAGCCCTGAATCTAACTATGGCTACACCTTC.

This clonotype was seen many times. Possible read error: a much larger clone is one base away. The chain uses TRBV11-2 and TRBJ2-2, with TRBD1 matching over 8 bases. The CDR3 contains 13 residues. Per germline, CDR1 SGHAT and CDR2 FQNNGV. Trimming took 8 bases from V and 1 from J; bases not matched to a gene: 0. The CDR3 nucleotides are TGTGCCAGCGGGACAGGGAACACCGGGGAGCTGTTTTTT. This sequence encodes CASGTGNTGELFF.

The chain joins TRBV10-3 to TRBJ2-3, with 10 bases identical to TRBD2. The ends lost 7 bases at V and 4 bases at J; junction bases unmatched: 11. Germline V gene data show CDR1 as ENHRY and CDR2 as SYGVKD. The CDR3 loop spans 16 amino acids. CDR3 coding DNA: TGTGCCATCAATGATAGCGGGGGGACCAGGGCAGATACGCAGTATTTT. It yields the protein CAINDSGGTRADTQYF.